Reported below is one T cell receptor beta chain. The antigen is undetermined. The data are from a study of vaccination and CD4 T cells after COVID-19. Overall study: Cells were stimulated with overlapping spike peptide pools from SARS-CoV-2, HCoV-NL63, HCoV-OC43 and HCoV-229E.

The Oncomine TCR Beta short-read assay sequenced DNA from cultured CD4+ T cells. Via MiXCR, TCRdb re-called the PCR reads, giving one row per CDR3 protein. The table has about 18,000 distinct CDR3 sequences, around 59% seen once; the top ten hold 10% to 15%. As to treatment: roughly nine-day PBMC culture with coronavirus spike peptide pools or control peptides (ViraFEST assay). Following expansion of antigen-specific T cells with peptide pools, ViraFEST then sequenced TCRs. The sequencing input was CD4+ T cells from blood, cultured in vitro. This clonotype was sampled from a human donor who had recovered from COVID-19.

The CDR3 loop reads CASSKAGLSQPQHF. As DNA, the CDR3 is TGTGCCAGCAGCAAGGCAGGTTTGAGTCAGCCCCAGCATTTT. The V call is TRBV21-1, the J call TRBJ1-5. TRBV21-1 is a recognized pseudogene. The CDR3 is 14 amino acids.